These 30 T cell receptor beta chains were all obtained from the same sample, sequenced in a study of cytomegalovirus exposure and HLA in healthy donors. 60 Vbeta and 13 Jbeta primers were used in PCR. Measured with immunoSEQ multiplex PCR; TCRdb has only the in-frame clones, and not every one. The sample contains around 190,000 clones, roughly 80% of which appear only once. The material sequenced was PBMCs. These receptors were obtained from a woman between 18 and 30 years old in good health and CMV-seronegative.

The CDR3 here is CASSLDRDTIYF. In DNA form, the CDR3 reads TGCGCCAGCAGCTTGGACCGAGACACCATATATTTT. This sequence joins TRBV5-1 and TRBJ1-3; D not certain. The CDR3 spans 12 residues. Germline assignment: CDR1 SGHRS and CDR2 YFSETQ. With 0 bases removed from V and 8 bases from J, the gap between germline ends came to 6 bases.

The CDR3: CAWDRVNSPLHF. CDR3 coding DNA: TGTGCCTGGGACAGGGTGAATTCACCCCTCCACTTT. The V call is TRBV30, the J call TRBJ1-6; TRBD1 aligns across 7 bases. CDR1 and CDR2 from the germline V gene are GTSNPN and SVGIG (reference sequence). With V trimmed by 5 bases and J by 7 bases, 2 bases remained unmatched. This CDR3 is built from 12 residues.

J is TRBJ1-6 and V is TRBV27; TRBD1 aligns across 8 bases. The CDR3 spans 15 residues. Germline V CDR1 and CDR2: MNHEY, SMNVEV (reference sequence). V gave up 8 bases and J gave up 7 bases; unmatched junction bases: 10. The CDR3 loop reads CASSYFSGGNSPLHF. In DNA form, the CDR3 reads TGTGCCAGCTCTTATTTTTCAGGGGGCAATTCACCCCTCCACTTT.

The chain is built from TRBV30 and TRBJ2-5; TRBD1 agrees at 7 bases. Trimming removed 7 bases from V and 5 bases from J; junction bases left unmatched: 13. Germline V gene data show CDR1 as GTSNPN and CDR2 as SVGIG (reference sequence). The CDR3 is 14 amino acids. The CDR3 spells CASQTTGAAETQYF. CDR3 sequence (DNA): TGTGCCTCCCAGACCACAGGGGCGGCGGAGACCCAGTACTTC.

This chain joins TRBV27 and TRBJ1-1, with no clear D. Trimming took off 0 bases at V and 1 base at J, with 12 bases between the two ends. The CDR3 extends over 16 amino acids. The germline V gene encodes CDR1 MNHEY and CDR2 SMNVEV (reference sequence). CDR3 nucleotide sequence: TGTGCCAGCAGTTTATCGACTCCGGGAAAGAACACTGAAGCTTTCTTT. Amino acids: CASSLSTPGKNTEAFF.

The chain couples TRBV19 to TRBJ2-7, with D hard to call. CDR1 and CDR2 (germline): LNHDA, SQIVND (reference sequence). Trimming took off 5 bases at V and 5 bases at J, with 13 bases between the two ends. The CDR3 has 13 amino acids. DNA for the CDR3: TGTGCCAGTAGTGATGAGGTACGGGACGAGCAGTACTTC. Protein product: CASSDEVRDEQYF. Together with reference TRBV19 and TRBJ2-7, the CDR3 gives the full variable domain: DGGITQSPKYLFRKEGQNVTLSCEQNLNHDAMYWYRQDPGQGLRLIYYSQIVNDFQKGDIAEGYSVSREKKESFPLTVTSAQKNPTAFYLCASSDEVRDEQYFGPGTRLTVT.

The chain combines TRBV6-1 with TRBJ1-2; possible D gene TRBD1, 6 bases. CDR1 is MNHNS and CDR2 is SASEGT in the germline V gene. The CDR3 spans 13 residues. Trimming shortened V by 2 bases and J by 7 bases, and 11 bases separated the two germline ends. For the CDR3, the DNA is TGTGCCAGCAGTGAACCAGGGGATCTTGGCTACACCTTC. It specifies CASSEPGDLGYTF.

The chain recombines TRBV5-1 with TRBJ2-3, with D possibly matching TRBD1 (6 bases). V was cut by 2 bases and J by 4 bases, with 11 bases left in between. The CDR3 totals 14 residues. Germline V gene data show CDR1 as SGHRS and CDR2 as YFSETQ. CDR3 loop: CASSLDRLADTQYF. CDR3 nucleotides: TGCGCCAGCAGCTTAGACAGGCTTGCAGATACGCAGTATTTT. Full variable domain (missing parts from reference TRBV5-1 and TRBJ2-3): KAGVTQTPRYLIKTRGQQVTLSCSPISGHRSVSWYQQTPGQGLQFLFEYFSETQRNKGNFPGRFSGRQFSNSRSEMNVSTLELGDSALYLCASSLDRLADTQYFGPGTRLTVL.

The rearrangement joins TRBV2 to TRBJ1-5; tentative D call: TRBD1 (5 bases). The V gene's germline CDR1 is SNHLY and CDR2 FYNNEI. CDR3 length: 15 amino acids. Trimming shortened V by 6 bases and J by 5 bases, and 17 bases separated the two germline ends. Here the CDR3 reads CASRPSRVLYQPQHF. DNA for the CDR3: TGTGCCAGCAGGCCGAGCAGGGTTTTATATCAGCCCCAGCATTTT. The full variable domain, with the rest looked up from reference TRBV2 and TRBJ1-5, is EPEVTQTPSHQVTQMGQEVILRCVPISNHLYFYWYRQILGQKVEFLVSFYNNEISEKSEIFDDQFSVERPDGSNFTLKIRSTKLEDSAMYFCASRPSRVLYQPQHFGDGTRLSIL.

The chain has TRBV6-5 and TRBJ1-5, with TRBD1 matching 8 bases. J gave up 1 base and V 5 bases, and 4 bases lay outside the gene matches. Germline V gene sequence: CDR1 MNHEY, CDR2 SVGAGI. The CDR3 runs to 15 residues. The CDR3 spells CASSGTGGSNQPQHF. DNA of the CDR3: TGTGCCAGCAGTGGGACAGGCGGAAGCAATCAGCCCCAGCATTTT.

This sequence joins TRBV25-1 and TRBJ2-7, with TRBD1 matching 10 bases. Trimming at V came to 8 bases and at J to 3 bases, leaving 16 bases not matched to a gene. The CDR3 is 17 residues long. Germline V gene data show CDR1 as MGHDK and CDR2 as SYGVNS. The CDR3 region has the DNA TGTGCCAGCGGTGCCCCAGTCCGGGACAGGGGTTTCTACGAGCAGTACTTC. Translated: CASGAPVRDRGFYEQYF.

The chain uses TRBV19 and TRBJ2-2, with D unresolved. Germline CDR1 reads LNHDA; CDR2 reads SQIVND (reference sequence). This CDR3 spans 12 amino acids. V lost 6 bases and J 2 bases, leaving 4 bases between the germline ends. This CDR3 reads CASSLNTGELFF. Written as DNA, the CDR3 is TGTGCCAGTAGCCTCAACACCGGGGAGCTGTTTTTT.

J is TRBJ2-3 and V is TRBV15, with TRBD2 matching over 12 bases. The CDR3 sequence is 18 residues long. Germline V gives CDR1 LNHNV, CDR2 YYDKDF (reference sequence). V gave up 5 bases and J gave up 4 bases; unmatched junction bases: 13. The CDR3 loop is CATSQAPRTSGIADTQYF. The CDR3 DNA reads TGTGCCACCAGCCAAGCACCCCGGACTAGCGGGATCGCAGATACGCAGTATTTT.

The chain recombines TRBV29-1 with TRBJ2-1; 8 bases map to TRBD1. CDR3 length: 12 residues. Germline V lookup: CDR1 SQVTM, CDR2 ANQGSEA. With V trimmed by 4 bases and J by 5 bases, 1 base remained unmatched. The CDR3 bases are TGCAGCGTTGGGACAGGGAACAATGAGCAGTTCTTC. Protein product: CSVGTGNNEQFF.

The chain employs TRBV28 and TRBJ1-5, with D possibly matching TRBD1 (6 bases). CDR1 and CDR2 (germline): MDHEN, SYDVKM. V dropped 2 bases and J dropped 0 bases, with 17 bases sitting between them. The CDR3 spans 18 residues. The CDR3 nucleotides read TGTGCCAGCAGTTTAAGGGACATCCTTACACATAGCAATCAGCCCCAGCATTTT. Protein: CASSLRDILTHSNQPQHF.

Worth noting for this clone: Other DNA variants within this sample encode the same CDR3. The V and J genes are TRBV2 and TRBJ1-5, with TRBD1 identical over 7 bases. Germline CDR1 is SNHLY and CDR2 is FYNNEI. This CDR3 spans 15 amino acids. The V and J ends lost 5 bases and 1 base, in that order; junction bases with no gene match: 5. This chain's CDR3 is CASSRQGNSNQPQHF. CDR3 in DNA: TGTGCCAGCAGTAGACAGGGAAACAGCAATCAGCCCCAGCATTTT. Together with reference TRBV2 and TRBJ1-5, the CDR3 gives the full variable domain: EPEVTQTPSHQVTQMGQEVILRCVPISNHLYFYWYRQILGQKVEFLVSFYNNEISEKSEIFDDQFSVERPDGSNFTLKIRSTKLEDSAMYFCASSRQGNSNQPQHFGDGTRLSIL.

The chain carries TRBV4-1 and TRBJ2-6; 11 bases line up with TRBD2. Trimming removed 0 bases from V and 3 bases from J; junction bases left unmatched: 4. Germline CDR1 is MGHRA and CDR2 is YSYEKL. The CDR3 consists of 18 residues. CDR3 bases: TGCGCCAGCAGCCAAGAAGGTCTAGCGGGAGGTGGGGCCAACGTCCTGACTTTC. Residues: CASSQEGLAGGGANVLTF.

The V gene is TRBV4-1, the J gene TRBJ2-2, with a weak D call TRBD1 (6 bases). V dropped 3 bases and J dropped 7 bases, with 15 bases sitting between them. CDR1 is MGHRA, CDR2 YSYEKL, per germline. The CDR3 consists of 15 residues. The CDR3 DNA reads TGCGCCAGCAGCCAGGGGTCCCAGGGGTTCGGGGAGCTGTTTTTT. Its translation: CASSQGSQGFGELFF.

V usage is TRBV7-8 and J usage is TRBJ2-7, with D perhaps matching TRBD1 (6 bases). Trimming took off 5 bases at V and 0 bases at J, with 14 bases between the two ends. Looked up from germline, CDR1 is SGHVS and CDR2 is FQNEAQ. This CDR3 contains 15 residues. The CDR3 protein is CASSPTRQDSYEQYF. The CDR3 nucleotides read TGTGCCAGCAGCCCCACCCGACAGGACTCCTACGAGCAGTACTTC.

This rearrangement joins TRBV10-3 to TRBJ1-1, with 9 bases matching TRBD1. Per germline, CDR1 ENHRY and CDR2 SYGVKD. V shed 6 bases, J shed 2 bases, and the junction held 4 bases outside the gene matches. The CDR3 spans 14 residues. In DNA, the CDR3 is TGTGCCATCAGCCCGACAGGGGGAAACACTGAAGCTTTCTTT. As protein: CAISPTGGNTEAFF.

The V and J genes are TRBV10-3 and TRBJ1-3; tentatively, D is TRBD1 (5 bases). Trimming stripped 7 bases from V and 0 bases from J, with 10 bases between. CDR3 length equals 14 residues. CDR1 is ENHRY, CDR2 SYGVKD, per germline. The CDR3 region is CAIMLDSSGNTIYF. CDR3 nucleotide sequence: TGTGCCATCATGTTAGACAGCTCTGGAAACACCATATATTTT.

About this clone: The junction departs from germline at one end; a sequencing error may be responsible. The genes are TRBV7-6 and TRBJ2-3, with D possibly being TRBD1 (6 bases). The CDR3 totals 13 residues. Germline CDR1 and CDR2: SGHVS and FNYEAQ. The CDR3 nucleotides are TGTGCCGGCAGCCCGGGACACGGAGATACGCAGTATTTT. As protein: CAGSPGHGDTQYF.

The V call is TRBV19, the J call TRBJ1-5, with D hard to call. V gave up 1 base and J gave up 1 base, with 5 bases separating them. The CDR3 consists of 14 residues. The germline CDR1 and CDR2 sequences are LNHDA and SQIVND (reference sequence). DNA of the CDR3: TGTGCCAGTAGTATAGGCGCCAGCAATCAGCCCCAGCATTTT. Its protein product is CASSIGASNQPQHF.

The chain uses TRBV2 and TRBJ2-1, with TRBD2 identical over 10 bases. V dropped 3 bases and J dropped 9; count of bases not matched to a gene: 8. CDR3 length equals 15 residues. Germline loops: CDR1 SNHLY, CDR2 FYNNEI. The CDR3 region is CASSDPASGSGEQFF. CDR3 DNA: TGTGCCAGCAGTGATCCGGCTAGCGGGAGTGGTGAGCAGTTCTTC.

CDR3 amino acids: CASSYQAGRNEQFF. The CDR3 region has the DNA TGTGCCAGCAGTTATCAGGCAGGAAGAAATGAGCAGTTCTTC. The chain combines TRBV6-6 with TRBJ2-1, with D unresolved. CDR3 length: 14 amino acids. Per the germline V gene, CDR1 is MNHNY and CDR2 is SVGAGI (reference sequence). Trimming removed 3 bases from V and 7 bases from J, with 13 bases in between.

The V gene is TRBV6-1, the J gene TRBJ1-6, with D perhaps matching TRBD1 (5 bases). Germline CDR1 MNHNS, CDR2 SASEGT. There are 16 residues in the CDR3. With 4 bases removed from V and 10 bases from J, the gap between germline ends came to 20 bases. The CDR3 nucleotides are TGTGCCAGCAGTGGGGGGAGGGTTCGGAATTTATCACCCCTCCACTTT. This gives the protein CASSGGRVRNLSPLHF.

The chain couples TRBV2 to TRBJ2-1; TRBD2 agrees at 12 bases. The CDR3 is 16 residues long. V gave up 1 base and J gave up 9 bases; unmatched junction bases: 7. Per germline, CDR1 SNHLY and CDR2 FYNNEI. CDR3 sequence reads: CASSEGLAGGLGEQFF. The CDR3 DNA follows: TGTGCCAGCAGTGAAGGGCTAGCGGGGGGGCTGGGTGAGCAGTTCTTC.

This clone showed up just a few times. This rearrangement joins TRBV7-9 to TRBJ2-2, with D hard to call. This CDR3 has 16 residues. V was cut by 1 base and J by 1 base, with 10 bases left in between. CDR1 is SEHNR, CDR2 FQNEAQ, per germline (reference sequence). Written as DNA, the CDR3 is TGTGCCAGCAGCTTAGGGGCAGGAATGAACACCGGGGAGCTGTTTTTT. It codes for CASSLGAGMNTGELFF.

This chain uses TRBV19 with TRBJ1-4; TRBD1 is a possible D gene (5 bases). This CDR3 is built from 15 residues. Trimming removed 4 bases at V and 3 bases at J, with 12 bases between. The germline V gene has CDR1 LNHDA and CDR2 SQIVND (reference sequence). The CDR3 nucleotides are TGTGCCAGTAGTAAGGACATGTATTCTAATGAAAAACTGTTTTTT. This translates into CASSKDMYSNEKLFF.

The rearrangement uses TRBV29-1 and TRBJ1-1; possible D gene TRBD1, 5 bases. V lost 4 bases, J lost 7 bases, and 13 bases lay in between. This CDR3 contains 12 residues. The germline gives CDR1 SQVTM, CDR2 ANQGSEA. The CDR3 spells CSVGGLGNEAFF. In nucleotides, the CDR3 is TGCAGCGTTGGGGGACTTGGAAATGAAGCTTTCTTT.